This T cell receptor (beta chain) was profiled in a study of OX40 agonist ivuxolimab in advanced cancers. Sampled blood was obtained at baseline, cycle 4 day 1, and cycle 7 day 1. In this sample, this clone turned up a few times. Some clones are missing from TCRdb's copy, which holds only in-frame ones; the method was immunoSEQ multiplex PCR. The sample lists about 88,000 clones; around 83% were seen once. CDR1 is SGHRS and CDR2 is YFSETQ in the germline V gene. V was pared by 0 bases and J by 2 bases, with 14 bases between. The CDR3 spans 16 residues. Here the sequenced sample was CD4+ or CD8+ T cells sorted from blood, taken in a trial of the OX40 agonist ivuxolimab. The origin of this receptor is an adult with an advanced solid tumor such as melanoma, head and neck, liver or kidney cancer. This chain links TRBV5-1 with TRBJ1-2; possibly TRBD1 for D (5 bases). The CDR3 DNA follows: TGCGCCAGCAGCTTGGGCCCAGCCGGGACGAACTATGGCTACACCTTC. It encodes CASSLGPAGTNYGYTF.